The 16 T cell receptor beta chains below come from one sample, sequenced in a study of PD-L1 blockade in urothelial cancer. TCRdb's table, derived via immunoSEQ multiplex PCR, lists solely in-frame clones and lacks some. Here the sample spans 35,000 to 45,000 clones, around 34% being singletons. Sample: tumor tissue, taken before atezolizumab (anti-PD-L1) treatment. The receptors stem from a man aged 60-69 years with urothelial cancer.

This clone is a singleton in its sample. V and J are TRBV5-1 and TRBJ2-1; 7 bases match TRBD1. The CDR3 is made up of 16 amino acids. In germline, CDR1 is SGHRS, CDR2 YFSETQ. Unmatched junction bases numbered 7, after V lost 4 bases and J lost 0 bases. The CDR3 here is CASSQGGSSSYNEQFF. The CDR3 nucleotides read TGCGCCAGCAGCCAAGGGGGCTCGAGCTCCTACAATGAGCAGTTCTTC.

This chain connects TRBV28 to TRBJ2-7; TRBD1 aligns across 9 bases. This CDR3 comprises 16 residues. Unmatched junction bases numbered 13, after V lost 7 bases and J lost 3 bases. Germline V CDR1 and CDR2: MDHEN, SYDVKM. The CDR3 sequence is CASTPAPGQGSYEQYF. The DNA for the CDR3 is TGTGCCAGCACCCCCGCTCCCGGACAGGGGAGCTACGAGCAGTACTTC.

This clone was observed a handful of times. This chain links TRBV6-7 with TRBJ2-7; TRBD1 matches at 9 bases. TRBV6-7 is designated an ORF whose function remains uncertain. V dropped 1 base and J dropped 5; count of bases not matched to a gene: 9. The CDR3 sequence is 16 residues long. In DNA, the CDR3 is TGTGCCAGCAGTTACTTGGTGGGGACAGGGTTCCACGAGCAGTACTTC. Protein product: CASSYLVGTGFHEQYF.

The V gene is TRBV28, the J gene TRBJ2-4; 7 nucleotides agree with TRBD1. The CDR3 loop spans 20 amino acids. Germline V lookup: CDR1 MDHEN, CDR2 SYDVKM. The junction had 19 bases not matched to a gene; V was cut back by 5 bases and J by 0 bases. Here the CDR3 reads CASSPPLRGRRNLAKNIQYF. DNA for the CDR3: TGTGCCAGCAGTCCCCCCCTGAGGGGGCGAAGAAATCTAGCCAAAAACATTCAGTACTTC.

In its sample, this clone was seen a few times. The chain employs TRBV19 and TRBJ2-5; 7 nucleotides match TRBD2. Germline CDR1 reads LNHDA; CDR2 reads SQIVND (reference sequence). V shed 5 bases, J shed 5 bases, and the junction held 8 bases outside the gene matches. The CDR3 totals 14 residues. As DNA, the CDR3 is TGTGCCAGTAGTTCCGGCGGGGGTCGGGAGACCCAGTACTTC. Its protein product is CASSSGGGRETQYF.

The chain joins TRBV4-1 to TRBJ1-2; D uncertain. The CDR3 totals 15 residues. The V end was cut by 0 bases, the J end by 5 bases, with 13 bases between. In germline, CDR1 is MGHRA, CDR2 YSYEKL. The CDR3 DNA sequence: TGCGCCAGCAGCCAAGAAACGGGGATGGGGTATGGCTACACCTTC. Encoded protein: CASSQETGMGYGYTF.

The chain carries TRBV5-1 and TRBJ2-1; 8 positions agree with TRBD1. The CDR3 has 19 residues. Trimming cost V 2 bases and J 7 bases; bases outside gene matches: 20. CDR1 is SGHRS, CDR2 YFSETQ, per germline. CDR3 in amino acids: CASSLNGDRGPLRSNEQFF. DNA for the CDR3: TGCGCCAGCAGCTTAAACGGTGACAGGGGACCCCTACGATCGAATGAGCAGTTCTTC.

There are a few counts of this clone. J is TRBJ2-1 and V is TRBV7-7; TRBD2 is a possible D gene (5 bases). This CDR3 spans 15 amino acids. Germline V gene data show CDR1 as SSHAT and CDR2 as FNYEAQ (reference sequence). The V end lost 3 bases, the J end lost 6 bases, and 15 bases lay between the germline ends. Here the CDR3 reads CASSLIDNRGNEQFF. In nucleotides, the CDR3 is TGTGCCAGCAGCTTGATCGACAACCGGGGCAATGAGCAGTTCTTC.

The chain carries TRBV15 and TRBJ2-6, with D possibly matching TRBD1 (5 bases). Deletions cut 3 bases from V and 0 bases from J, with 9 bases between. The germline CDR1 and CDR2 sequences are LNHNV and YYDKDF (reference sequence). This CDR3 region has 16 residues. The CDR3 region has the DNA TGTGCCACCAGCAGCCGACAGCACTCTGGGGCCAACGTCCTGACTTTC. Its translation is CATSSRQHSGANVLTF.

This clone was observed at least ten times. The chain links TRBV11-3 to TRBJ2-7; 8 bases agree with TRBD1. The CDR3 spans 15 residues. The germline CDR1 and CDR2 sequences are SGHNT and YENEEA. With 4 bases clipped from V and 4 bases from J, the junction kept 9 bases outside the gene matches. The CDR3 sequence is CASSSSTDRAYEQYF. The CDR3 nucleotides read TGTGCCAGCAGCTCCTCTACGGACAGGGCGTACGAGCAGTACTTC.

V usage is TRBV6-8 and J usage is TRBJ2-3, with D perhaps assigned TRBD1 or TRBD2 (5 bases each). This CDR3 region has 12 residues. With 6 bases removed from V and 9 bases from J, the gap between germline ends came to 13 bases. CDR1 MNHGY and CDR2 SAAAGT come from the germline V gene. CDR3 amino acids: CASRFGRDTQYF. The DNA for the CDR3 is TGTGCCAGCAGGTTCGGCCGGGACACGCAGTATTTT.

J is TRBJ2-3 and V is TRBV10-3; D call uncertain. CDR1 is ENHRY, CDR2 SYGVKD, per germline. The CDR3 length is 13 residues. V was cut by 10 bases and J by 3 bases, with 14 bases left in between. CDR3 coding DNA: TGTGCCAGCTCACAGACCTTGACAGATACGCAGTATTTT. Translated: CASSQTLTDTQYF.

This clone was seen a handful of times. This rearrangement joins TRBV7-5 to TRBJ1-3; the listed D gene, TRBD1, was not tested against the DNA. TRBV7-5 is reported as a pseudogene. This CDR3 region has 18 residues. The CDR3 bases are TGTGCCAGCAGCGTGACAGGGGGAAGCCCACGCTCTGGAAACACCATATATTTT. Its protein is CASSVTGGSPRSGNTIYF.

This clone occurred a few times. The chain is built from TRBV11-3 and TRBJ1-2; TRBD1 matches at 10 bases. Germline-derived CDR1 and CDR2 are SGHNT and YENEEA. Trimming took 3 bases from V and 6 from J; bases not matched to a gene: 10. The CDR3 has 16 residues. The CDR3 region is CASSLGQGTGKDGYTF. The CDR3 region has the DNA TGTGCCAGCAGCTTGGGACAGGGGACGGGTAAGGATGGCTACACCTTC.

In this sample, this clone turned up a few times. V gene TRBV9 combines with J gene TRBJ2-1; 8 bases fit TRBD1. The CDR3 runs to 15 residues. CDR1 is SGDLS and CDR2 is YYNGEE in the germline V gene. V dropped 4 bases and J dropped 4; count of bases not matched to a gene: 7. CDR3: CASSLRDRLYNEQFF. The CDR3 DNA reads as TGTGCCAGCAGCTTGCGGGACAGGTTATACAATGAGCAGTTCTTC. Full variable domain (rest looked up from reference TRBV9 and TRBJ2-1): DSGVTQTPKHLITATGQRVTLRCSPRSGDLSVYWYQQSLDQGLQFLIQYYNGEERAKGNILERFSAQQFPDLHSELNLSSLELGDSALYFCASSLRDRLYNEQFFGPGTRLTVL.

This clone was seen ten or more times. This sequence joins TRBV7-7 and TRBJ2-2, with 11 bases lining up with TRBD2. V dropped 5 bases and J dropped 4; count of bases not matched to a gene: 6. CDR3 size: 16 residues. Germline assignment: CDR1 SSHAT and CDR2 FNYEAQ (reference sequence). For the CDR3, the DNA is TGTGCCAGCAGCCGGTCTAGCGGGGGGACCACCGGGGAGCTGTTTTTT. This encodes CASSRSSGGTTGELFF. Based on the CDR3 plus reference TRBV7-7 and TRBJ2-2, the full variable domain is GAGVSQSPRYKVTKRGQDVTLRCDPISSHATLYWYQQALGQGPEFLTYFNYEAQPDKSGLPSDRFSAERPEGSISTLTIQRTEQRDSAMYRCASSRSSGGTTGELFFGEGSRLTVL.